This TCR beta chain stems from a study of long-term antiretroviral therapy in people with HIV. As for the study in general: In the earliest collections, sampling predates the 2015 immediate-ART recommendation by about a decade.

Sequencing relied on immunoSEQ assay v3.0, run at survey level. Profiled with immunoSEQ multiplex PCR; TCRdb holds only in-frame clones, not every one. The table includes about 20,000 clones, 80% detected once. Germline lookup yields CDR1 SGHAT and CDR2 FQNNGV. Trimming removed 1 base at V and 6 bases at J, with 10 bases between. The CDR3 has 14 residues. The specimen comprised unsorted PBMCs, sampled 2.9 years after starting antiretroviral therapy. The clonotype comes from a woman aged 25 to 39 with HIV. The chain combines TRBV11-2 with TRBJ2-1; no definite D call. The CDR3 reads CASSLAAGPNEQFF. The CDR3 coding sequence is TGTGCCAGCAGCTTAGCGGCAGGACCCAATGAGCAGTTCTTC. Looking up the rest from reference TRBV11-2 and TRBJ2-1 gives the full variable domain: EAGVAQSPRYKIIEKRQSVAFWCNPISGHATLYWYQQILGQGPKLLIQFQNNGVVDDSQLPKDRFSAERLKGVDSTLKIQPAKLEDSAVYLCASSLAAGPNEQFFGPGTRLTVL.